This T cell receptor beta chain was obtained from a study of cytomegalovirus exposure and HLA in healthy donors (TCRdb year 2017). In the study overall: An earlier analysis of roughly 630 of the donors reported 250 to 300 Gb of sequence data and more than 90 million unique TCR beta sequences from 150 million to 200 million T cells. Among the roughly 370 genotyped donors, 75% to 90% belonged to the genetic ancestry cluster associated with self-reported Caucasian donors. A later analysis re-examined previously published TCR beta repertoires from hundreds of donors and added high-resolution HLA genotyping to investigate patterns of TCR occurrence. An early release that covered about 600 HLA-typed donors contained about 300 gigabases of sequencing data and around 85 million unique TCR sequences. To predict cytomegalovirus infection status, the study combined high-throughput TCR immunosequencing, statistical association of individual TCRs with disease status, and machine learning. Across some 400 genotyped donors of the cohort, an average of roughly 230,000 unique TCR beta nucleotide sequences per donor were sequenced, and roughly 20% of those sequences were non-productive. The aim of the study was to test whether cataloging public T cell receptors could identify signatures of past pathogen exposure. To decide whether each TCR beta V gene segment behaved as functional or pseudogenic, an earlier analysis of 587 of the donors relied on high-throughput TCR beta sequencing. The study used immunosequencing to profile the T cell repertoires of around 600 subjects and linked those repertoires to cytomegalovirus serostatus. All discovery cohort repertoires had been generated using a single sequencing platform. Several DR-DQ haplotypes were handled as single units for association and clustering because linkage in the cohort was strong. In a later genetic analysis, genome-wide SNP genotypes for 398 of the 666 donors were used, and that subset was treated as a discovery cohort. Rather than using new phenotypic data, the later analysis identified candidate immune exposures from TCR beta sequences and from how often those sequences occurred across donors. Class I and class II HLA loci were covered by the typing at four-digit resolution. Donor age, sex, ethnicity and CMV serostatus were collected together with the repertoire data. A separate validation cohort of 90 to 150 different subjects was used in addition to the approximately 670-subject first cohort. The number of donors typed differed by locus, with about 620-630 for A, B, C, DRB1 and DQB1, around 500 for DQA1, 606 for DPA1, and over 400 for DPB1.

Concerning this clone: It lacks a known antigen. No much larger clone is present one base from it, and per-base qualities are unavailable.

The cohort was made up of approximately 670 healthy bone marrow donors. At the time of sampling, every cohort member was nominally healthy, though immune exposures that went unrecorded were likely present. The donor was CMV seronegative and was included in the group of 352 seronegative cohort members. Each donor provided a peripheral blood sample, and peripheral blood mononuclear cells were used for TCR beta sequencing. Genomic DNA was extracted from the blood cell samples with the Qiagen DNeasy Blood Extraction Kit. What the research found in general, with its limitations: A further reported finding was that TCR beta sequences accurately predicted the HLA-A and HLA-B alleles for most subjects in the first cohort. In vitro tests confirmed that a few of the cytomegalovirus-associated TCR beta chains recognize cytomegalovirus antigens. Specific HLA alleles were associated with 15,000 to 20,000 TCR beta sequences at a false discovery rate of 0.05 in a later analysis. Several of the top co-occurrence clusters appeared to be linked to parvovirus B19, influenza, CMV and Epstein-Barr virus, according to a later analysis. Immune exposure information for the cohort was limited to CMV serostatus. Correlated functional status among segregating V segments might be attributable to linkage disequilibrium, but an unknown experimental factor could not be ruled out. Compared with the approximately 670-donor mean, donors in an Asian-associated ancestry cluster had fewer N-insertions in productive TCRs, according to a later genetic analysis. Compared with equally common non-associated chains, HLA-associated TCR beta chains in a later analysis were more clonally expanded and had lower generation probabilities. In the study, around 150 TCR beta chains were listed as associated with cytomegalovirus. Because HLA typing was missing for some donors at each locus, association tests included only the typed subset. The earlier analysis of some 560 of the donors excluded approximately 15 rarely observed V segments, including chromosome 9 orphons, because counts were too low. A later genetic analysis associated a missense DCLRE1C variant with V-gene and J-gene trimming of TCR beta chains, and an independent cohort replicated the association. Strong co-occurrence of HLA alleles, especially DR and DQ, made assigning TCR associations to individual alleles difficult. Most TCR sequences were observed very rarely across donors, whereas some public TCRs were present in many individuals. In an earlier analysis of fewer than 700 of the donors, most TCR beta V segments appeared in productive rearrangements about 87% or about 30% of the time, broadly matching IMGT annotations. Only TCR beta chains were sequenced in this cohort, and the absence of alpha or paired-chain data limited detectable features. Sequencing depth was assumed to be roughly uniform across donors in the presence/absence analyses, though that assumption may not hold. The authors suggested that the approach could potentially be generalized to other disease states and immunological phenotypes. Some IMGT-functional V segments, including TRBV6-2 and TRBV6-3, could not be distinguished by the 87-base-pair reads and were therefore excluded. A group of highly shared sequence variants was considered likely to be a technical artifact of the sequencing pipeline. In a later analysis, TCR association rates were found to vary across HLA loci, with the most associated TCRs seen for DRB1 alleles and the fewest for HLA-C alleles. A later analysis found that most CMV-associated TCR beta chains appeared HLA-restricted, with HLA associations seemingly driven largely by CMV exposure. The classifier was reported to diagnose cytomegalovirus status with high specificity and sensitivity in both the original cohort and the validation cohort.

Germline trimming: 5 bases from V, 4 bases from J; junction bases outside gene matches: 4. The CDR3 numbers 14 residues from cysteine through phenylalanine. Only CDR3 DNA is held: 42 bases, read in frame from base 1. Via the germline V gene (reference sequence), CDR1 is PRHDT and CDR2 FYEKMQ. Library preparation employed the immunoSEQ multiplex PCR assay. For the multiplex PCR, a mixture combining 60 forward primers for TCR Vbeta segments and 13 reverse primers for TCR Jbeta segments was used. The CDR3 region of rearranged TCR beta genes was amplified from genomic DNA with a multiplex PCR assay. On the Illumina HiSeq System, the amplified TCR beta libraries were sequenced as 87-base-pair reads. Under the source paper's analysis protocol: A later analysis counted tens of millions of unique TCR beta chains across the 550 to 750 repertoires, and 10 million to 11 million of these chains were shared by at least two donors. A nearest-neighbor algorithm error-corrected the raw reads and collapsed the reads into unique sequences, merging closely related sequences to remove PCR and sequencing errors. CDR3 sequences were aligned to IMGT reference sequences to assign V, D and J gene segments. For a sequence to be retained, at least a six-nucleotide match to both a V gene segment and a J gene segment was required. A rearrangement was called productive if the CDR3 had no stop codons and remained in frame with V and J, and every other rearrangement was called non-productive. Following IMGT convention, CDR3 was defined as the stretch from the second conserved V-encoded cysteine up to the conserved J-encoded phenylalanine. The earlier analysis of about 530 of the donors excluded any sequence lacking an unambiguous match to a single V gene segment. In an earlier analysis of 587 of the donors, a V segment was called functional when productive rearrangements were above 56.7%, and segregating when the standard deviation between donors exceeded 5%. A statistical classification framework was built for diagnosing cytomegalovirus status from the catalog of TCR beta chain sequences. A later analysis assigned V and J genes by comparing TCR nucleotide sequences with IMGT/GENE-DB human TR gene sequences. The TCRdist pipeline was used in a later analysis to assign CDR3 sequences and most-parsimonious VDJ recombination scenarios. In a later analysis, every TCR beta chain was defined by the combination of its CDR3 amino acid sequence and its V-gene family, and reads without a unique V-gene family were dropped. In a later analysis, 500 to 650 highly shared, low-generation-probability nucleotide sequences were removed to address suspected cross-contamination and a sequencing artifact. In a later analysis, a clonal expansion index was calculated for each public chain from normalized within-repertoire ranks of inferred template counts. In a later analysis, generation probabilities were computed with a VDJ recombination model fitted to out-of-frame rearrangements, and the resulting probabilities were checked against IGoR. Hypergeometric tests were used in a later analysis to score TCR-TCR, TCR-HLA and TCR-CMV co-occurrence, with a repertoire-size bias correction applied to the TCR pairs. A later analysis estimated false discovery rates by permuting HLA or CMV assignments 20 times. In a later analysis, co-occurring TCRs were grouped using DBSCAN, with TCRdist sequence similarity added in when clustering inside HLA-allele-positive subsets. Repertoires with fewer than 30,000 or more than 120,000 public chains, plus five repertoires with anomalous nucleotide sharing, were excluded from co-occurrence clustering. TCRdb re-hosts the immuneACCESS table, in-frame sequences only. Its copies lack some clones; in the studies checked, an unresolved V gene accounts for under half of them, and the cause for the rest is not known. V and J calls and clone size follow that table, whereas D and trimming were derived from the DNA. For this sample the table gives some 220,000 clones, of which roughly 81% were detected only once. About 0.25% of the sample is taken by the ten largest.

The sequence joins TRBV13 to TRBJ2-1; the junction holds 8 bases that match TRBD2. The TCR sequence derives from a girl aged 2 to 9 in good health and CMV-seronegative. The specimen was PBMCs. Here is the DNA: TGTGCCAGCAGCCCAGCGGGGGTTTACAATGAGCAGTTCTTC. Translated, it reads CASSPAGVYNEQFF.